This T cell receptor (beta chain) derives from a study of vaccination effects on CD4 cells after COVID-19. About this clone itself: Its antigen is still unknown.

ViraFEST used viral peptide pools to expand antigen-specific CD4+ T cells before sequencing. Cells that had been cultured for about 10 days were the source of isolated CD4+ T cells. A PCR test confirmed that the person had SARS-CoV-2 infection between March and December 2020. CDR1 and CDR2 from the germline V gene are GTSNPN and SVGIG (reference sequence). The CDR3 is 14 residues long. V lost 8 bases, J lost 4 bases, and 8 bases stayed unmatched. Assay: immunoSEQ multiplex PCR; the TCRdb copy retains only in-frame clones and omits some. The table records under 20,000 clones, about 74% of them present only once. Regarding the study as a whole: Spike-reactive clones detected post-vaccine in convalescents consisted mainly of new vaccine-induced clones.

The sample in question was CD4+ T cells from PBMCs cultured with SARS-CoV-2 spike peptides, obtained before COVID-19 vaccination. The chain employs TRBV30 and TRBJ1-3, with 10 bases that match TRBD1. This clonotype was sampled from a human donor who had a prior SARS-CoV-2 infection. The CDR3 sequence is CAGFDRGRGNTIYF. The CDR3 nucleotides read TGTGCCGGGTTCGACAGGGGGCGAGGAAACACCATATATTTT. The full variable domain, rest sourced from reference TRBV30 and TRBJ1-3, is SQTIHQWPATLVQPVGSPLSLECTVEGTSNPNLYWYRQAAGRGLQLLFYSVGIGQISSEVPQNLSASRPQDRQFILSSKKLLLSDSGFYLCAGFDRGRGNTIYFGEGSWLTVV.